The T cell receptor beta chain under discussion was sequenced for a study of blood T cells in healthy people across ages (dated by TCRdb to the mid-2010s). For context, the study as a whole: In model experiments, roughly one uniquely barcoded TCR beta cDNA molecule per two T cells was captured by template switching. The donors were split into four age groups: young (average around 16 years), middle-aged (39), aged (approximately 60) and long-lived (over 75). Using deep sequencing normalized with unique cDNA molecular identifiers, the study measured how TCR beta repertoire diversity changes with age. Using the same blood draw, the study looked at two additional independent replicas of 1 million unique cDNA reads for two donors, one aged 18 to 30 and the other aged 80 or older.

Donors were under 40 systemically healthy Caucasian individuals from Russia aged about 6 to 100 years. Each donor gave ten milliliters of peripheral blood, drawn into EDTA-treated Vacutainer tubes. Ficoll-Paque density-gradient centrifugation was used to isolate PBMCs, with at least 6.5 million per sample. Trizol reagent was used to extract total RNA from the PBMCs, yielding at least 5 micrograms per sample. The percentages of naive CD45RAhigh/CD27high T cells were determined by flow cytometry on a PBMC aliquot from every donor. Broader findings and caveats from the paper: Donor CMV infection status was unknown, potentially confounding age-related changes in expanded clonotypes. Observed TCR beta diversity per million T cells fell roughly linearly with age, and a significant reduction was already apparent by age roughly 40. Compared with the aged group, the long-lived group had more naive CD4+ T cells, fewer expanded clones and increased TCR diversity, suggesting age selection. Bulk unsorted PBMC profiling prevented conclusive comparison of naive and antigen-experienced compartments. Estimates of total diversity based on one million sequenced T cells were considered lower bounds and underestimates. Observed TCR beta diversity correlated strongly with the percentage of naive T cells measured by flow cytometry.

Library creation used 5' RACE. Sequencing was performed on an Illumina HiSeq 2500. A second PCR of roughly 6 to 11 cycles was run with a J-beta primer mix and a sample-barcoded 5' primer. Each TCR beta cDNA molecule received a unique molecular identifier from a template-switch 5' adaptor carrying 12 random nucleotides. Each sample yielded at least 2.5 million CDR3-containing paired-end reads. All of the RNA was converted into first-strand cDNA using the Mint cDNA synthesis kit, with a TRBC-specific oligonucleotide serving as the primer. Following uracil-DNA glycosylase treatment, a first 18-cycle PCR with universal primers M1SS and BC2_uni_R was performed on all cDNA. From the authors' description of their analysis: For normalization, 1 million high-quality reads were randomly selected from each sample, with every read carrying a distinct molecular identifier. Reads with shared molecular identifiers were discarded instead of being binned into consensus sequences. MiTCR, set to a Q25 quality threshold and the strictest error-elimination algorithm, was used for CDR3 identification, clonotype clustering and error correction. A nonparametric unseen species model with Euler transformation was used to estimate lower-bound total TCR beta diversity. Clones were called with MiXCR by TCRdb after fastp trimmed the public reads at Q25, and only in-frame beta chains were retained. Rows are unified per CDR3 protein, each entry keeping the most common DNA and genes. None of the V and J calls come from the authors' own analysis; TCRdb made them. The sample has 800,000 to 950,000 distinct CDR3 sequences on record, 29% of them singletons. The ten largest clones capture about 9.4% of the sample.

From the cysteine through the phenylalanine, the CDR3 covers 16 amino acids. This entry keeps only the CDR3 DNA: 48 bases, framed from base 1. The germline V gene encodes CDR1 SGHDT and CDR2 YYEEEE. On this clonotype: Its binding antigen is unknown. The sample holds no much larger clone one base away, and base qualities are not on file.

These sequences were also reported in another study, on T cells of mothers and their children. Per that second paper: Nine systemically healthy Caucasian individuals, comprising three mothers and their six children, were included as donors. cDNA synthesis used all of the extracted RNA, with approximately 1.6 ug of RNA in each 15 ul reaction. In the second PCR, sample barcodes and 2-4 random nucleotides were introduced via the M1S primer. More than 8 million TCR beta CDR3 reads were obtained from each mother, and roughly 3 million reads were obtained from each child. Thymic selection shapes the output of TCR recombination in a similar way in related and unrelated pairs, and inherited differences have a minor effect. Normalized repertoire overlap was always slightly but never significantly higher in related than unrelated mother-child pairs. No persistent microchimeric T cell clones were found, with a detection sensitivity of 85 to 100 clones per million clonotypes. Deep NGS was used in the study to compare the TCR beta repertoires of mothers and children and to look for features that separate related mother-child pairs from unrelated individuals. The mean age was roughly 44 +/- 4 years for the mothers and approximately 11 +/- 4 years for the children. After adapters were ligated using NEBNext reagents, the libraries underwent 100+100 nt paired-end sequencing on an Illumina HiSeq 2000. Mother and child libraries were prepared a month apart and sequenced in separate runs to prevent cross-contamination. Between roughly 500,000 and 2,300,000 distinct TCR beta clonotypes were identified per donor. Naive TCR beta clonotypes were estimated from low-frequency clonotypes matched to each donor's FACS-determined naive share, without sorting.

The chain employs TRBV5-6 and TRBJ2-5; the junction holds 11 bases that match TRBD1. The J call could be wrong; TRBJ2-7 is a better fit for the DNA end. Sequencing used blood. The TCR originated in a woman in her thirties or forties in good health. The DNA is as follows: TGTGCCAGCAGCTTGGGTTGGGGACAGGGGGCCTACGAGCAGTACTTC. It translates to CASSLGWGQGAYEQYF.